A single sample is the source of the 24 T cell receptor beta chains below, sequenced in a study of molecular identifiers for immune sequencing clone quantification. Each CDR3 protein is one row after TCRdb ran MiXCR on the PCR reads. The table shows some 66,000 distinct CDR3 sequences, with 19% occurring only once. The sample taken for sequencing was naive CD8+ T cells from blood, with Jurkat cell RNA spiked in. Described subset: FACS-sorted CD8+CD4-CCR7+CD45RA+ naive T cells. The receptors come from a human donor in good health. Some libraries in this study had Jurkat cell RNA spiked in.

This clonotype has at least ten counts. The genes are TRBV10-3 and TRBJ2-1; TRBD2 aligns across 11 bases. Germline CDR1 and CDR2: ENHRY and SYGVKD. The junction had 0 bases not matched to a gene; V was cut back by 2 bases and J by 3 bases. The length of the CDR3 is 15 residues. The CDR3 loop is CAISEGTSGYNEQFF. The CDR3 DNA is TGTGCCATCAGTGAGGGGACTAGCGGCTACAATGAGCAGTTCTTC.

As to this clonotype: A much larger clone lies a single base off, so this may be a read error. CDR3 sequence reads: CASMDGGGRSETQYF. CDR3 DNA: TGTGCCAGCATGGATGGTGGGGGGAGGAGTGAGACCCAGTACTTC. V gene TRBV2 combines with J gene TRBJ2-5; the D gene is possibly TRBD2 (6 bases). Trimming cost V 7 bases and J 5 bases, with 20 bases left between them. This CDR3 has 15 amino acids. Per the germline V gene, CDR1 is SNHLY and CDR2 is FYNNEI. Full variable domain (remainder filled in from reference TRBV2 and TRBJ2-5): EPEVTQTPSHQVTQMGQEVILRCVPISNHLYFYWYRQILGQKVEFLVSFYNNEISEKSEIFDDQFSVERPDGSNFTLKIRSTKLEDSAMYFCASMDGGGRSETQYFGPGTRLLVL.

On this clonotype itself: It may be a read error: a sequence one base away is much more abundant. The V gene is TRBV6-2 or TRBV6-3, the J gene TRBJ2-5, with 9 bases matching TRBD2. There are 15 residues in the CDR3. Unmatched junction bases numbered 6, after V lost 5 bases and J lost 2 bases. Germline lookup yields CDR1 MNHEY and CDR2 SVGEGT. The CDR3 region has the DNA TGTGCCAGCAGTCACCGGACTAGCGTGCAAGAGACCCAGTACTTC. This codes for CASSHRTSVQETQYF.

As regards this clonotype: Being one base from a much bigger clone, this may be a read error. V is TRBV28 and J is TRBJ2-2; a possible D gene is TRBD2 (6 bases). The CDR3 totals 15 residues. In germline, CDR1 is MDHEN, CDR2 SYDVKM. Here the CDR3 reads CASSPGGTGTGGLFF. In DNA form, the CDR3 reads TGTGCCAGCAGTCCCGGGGGTACCGGTACCGGGGGGCTGTTTTTT.

This clonotype has only a few counts. This rearrangement joins TRBV7-9 to TRBJ2-7, with D perhaps matching TRBD2 (5 bases). Germline V gives CDR1 SEHNR, CDR2 FQNEAQ (reference sequence). The CDR3 runs 14 residues. Trimming shortened V by 5 bases and J by 6 bases, and 17 bases separated the two germline ends. CDR3 loop: CASSPGPGMGEQYF. The CDR3 DNA reads as TGTGCCAGCAGCCCAGGCCCGGGGATGGGCGAGCAGTACTTC.

This clonotype has ten or more counts. The chain carries TRBV4-1 and TRBJ2-3, with D possibly TRBD2 on 5 matching bases. The germline CDR1 and CDR2 sequences are MGHRA and YSYEKL. V gave up 0 bases and J gave up 0 bases, with 10 bases separating them. This CDR3 region has 16 residues. CDR3 nucleotide sequence: TGCGCCAGCAGCCAAGAAGAACTAGTCAGCACAGATACGCAGTATTTT. Translation gives CASSQEELVSTDTQYF.

This clonotype appeared many times. The V call is TRBV5-1, the J call TRBJ2-1, with a possible D match to TRBD2 (7 bases). CDR3 length equals 15 residues. The germline CDR1 and CDR2 sequences are SGHRS and YFSETQ. The germline V and J ends were trimmed by 7 bases and 2 bases, with 16 bases remaining between them. The CDR3 loop is CASWGGATPYNEQFF. The CDR3 region has the DNA TGCGCCAGCTGGGGGGGGGCAACTCCCTACAATGAGCAGTTCTTC.

The chain employs TRBV9 and TRBJ2-1, with TRBD2 matching over 12 bases. J lost 9 bases, V lost 0 bases, and 4 bases had no gene match. Germline V CDR1 and CDR2: SGDLS, YYNGEE. This CDR3 has 15 amino acids. CDR3 DNA sequence: TGTGCCAGCAGCGTAGGTCCTAGCGGGAGGGGTGAGCAGTTCTTC. It is translated as CASSVGPSGRGEQFF.

Notes on this clonotype: This may come from a read error, since a much larger clone is one base off. No conserved phenylalanine or tryptophan is present at the end of the CDR3, so a read error is the likely explanation. The chain has TRBV3-1 and TRBJ2-2; 7 bases fit TRBD2. Germline V CDR1 and CDR2: LGHDT, YNNKEL (reference sequence). The CDR3 covers 13 residues. V shed 6 bases and J 5 bases; nucleotides not matched to a gene: 3. Written as DNA, the CDR3 is TGTGCCAGCAGGGGGGAGGGGACCGGGGAGCTGTTTCTT. Protein product: CASRGEGTGELFL.

This clonotype was recorded a few times. This sequence joins TRBV5-1 and TRBJ2-1; D may correspond to TRBD1 or TRBD2 (5 bases each). The V end lost 4 bases, the J end lost 9 bases, and 17 bases lay between the germline ends. The CDR3 is made up of 14 amino acids. Germline V gives CDR1 SGHRS, CDR2 YFSETQ. The CDR3 DNA reads as TGCGCCAGCAGCGCCGACTGGGACGGCGCTGAGCAGTTCTTC. Translation: CASSADWDGAEQFF.

This clonotype was seen many times. This chain connects TRBV4-3 to TRBJ2-7; 12 bases fit TRBD2. The germline V gene encodes CDR1 LGHNA and CDR2 YSLEER. V shed 4 bases, J shed 0 bases, and the junction held 4 bases outside the gene matches. The CDR3 spans 16 residues. CDR3 DNA sequence: TGCGCCAGCAGCCCGGGACTAGCGGGTAGCTCCTACGAGCAGTACTTC. It specifies CASSPGLAGSSYEQYF.

This clonotype was seen many times. This chain links TRBV12-3 or TRBV12-4 with TRBJ2-3, with 8 positions matching TRBD1. The V segment lost 6 bases and the J segment 3 bases; nucleotides outside the gene matches: 8. This CDR3 has 15 residues. CDR3 in DNA: TGTGCCAGCAGCCGCCAGGGGGCATTTACAGATACGCAGTATTTT. This encodes CASSRQGAFTDTQYF.

This clonotype has ten or more counts. J is TRBJ1-2 and V is TRBV9, with unresolved D. With 0 bases removed from V and 7 bases from J, the gap between germline ends came to 19 bases. This CDR3 is built from 16 residues. Germline V gives CDR1 SGDLS, CDR2 YYNGEE. In nucleotides, the CDR3 is TGTGCCAGCAGCGTAGGGCAGGTCATTTCATCCTTTGGCTACACCTTC. Its translation: CASSVGQVISSFGYTF. The whole variable domain, remainder taken from reference TRBV9 and TRBJ1-2, is DSGVTQTPKHLITATGQRVTLRCSPRSGDLSVYWYQQSLDQGLQFLIQYYNGEERAKGNILERFSAQQFPDLHSELNLSSLELGDSALYFCASSVGQVISSFGYTFGSGTRLTVV.

This clonotype has ten or more counts. The chain joins TRBV5-1 to TRBJ2-2, with TRBD2 matching over 7 bases. Germline V gene sequence: CDR1 SGHRS, CDR2 YFSETQ. The CDR3 consists of 16 residues. After removal of 1 base from V and 4 bases from J, the junction contained 7 bases not matched to a gene. In DNA, the CDR3 is TGCGCCAGCAGCTTGACCCAGCGGGAACGCACCGGGGAGCTGTTTTTT. Protein product: CASSLTQRERTGELFF.

This clonotype has more than one count but fewer than ten. V gene TRBV27 combines with J gene TRBJ2-6, with D unresolved. The germline CDR1 and CDR2 sequences are MNHEY and SMNVEV (reference sequence). Deletions cut 3 bases from V and 0 bases from J, with 6 bases between. This CDR3 spans 15 amino acids. The CDR3 DNA sequence: TGTGCCAGCAGTTTCCTACACTCTGGGGCCAACGTCCTGACTTTC. It translates to CASSFLHSGANVLTF.

Concerning this clonotype: A read error is possible here, since a much larger clone lies one base away. The chain employs TRBV19 and TRBJ2-7; 7 bases agree with TRBD1. Germline loops: CDR1 LNHDA, CDR2 SQIVND (reference sequence). J gave up 5 bases and V 5 bases, and 6 bases lay outside the gene matches. The CDR3 covers 13 residues. CDR3 nucleotides: TGTGCCAGTAGTGTAGGGGGCAGGAACGAGCAGTACTTC. Translated: CASSVGGRNEQYF.

Concerning this clonotype: A read error is possible here, since a much larger clone lies one base away. The chain couples TRBV20-1 to TRBJ2-3; tentatively, D is TRBD1 or TRBD2 (5 bases each). Deletions cut 3 bases from V and 5 bases from J, with 18 bases between. This CDR3 region has 15 residues. Germline V gene data show CDR1 as DFQATT and CDR2 as SNEGSKA (reference sequence). CDR3: CSARALGTDIDTQYF. The CDR3 DNA follows: TGCAGTGCTAGGGCTCTAGGGACGGATATAGATACGCAGTATTTT.

This clonotype was seen at least ten times. The gene calls are TRBV20-1 and TRBJ2-3; D ambiguous. CDR1 DFQATT and CDR2 SNEGSKA come from the germline V gene (reference sequence). V was shortened by 1 base and J by 0 bases, with 8 bases between the two germline ends. This CDR3 comprises 14 residues. As DNA, the CDR3 is TGCAGTGCTAGAGTCCGATTCAGCACAGATACGCAGTATTTT. Amino acid sequence: CSARVRFSTDTQYF.

As regards this clonotype: Since a much larger clone is just one base distant, this may be a read error. J is TRBJ2-1 and V is TRBV10-3; D remains ambiguous. Germline-derived CDR1 and CDR2 are ENHRY and SYGVKD. V lost 4 bases and J 8 bases, leaving 15 bases between the germline ends. The CDR3 totals 14 residues. CDR3 loop: CAISAAIQVDEQFF. The DNA for the CDR3 is TGTGCCATCAGTGCGGCTATTCAGGTCGATGAGCAGTTCTTC.

In the case of this clonotype: One junction end disagrees with the germline gene, perhaps due to a read error. The chain couples TRBV7-2 to TRBJ2-7; a possible D gene is TRBD2 (5 bases). This CDR3 region has 16 residues. Germline values: CDR1 SGHTA, CDR2 FQGNSA. CDR3 DNA sequence: TGTGCCGGCAGCTATGGCGCTTGGGGAGCCTCCTACGAGCAGTACTTC. Amino acids: CAGSYGAWGASYEQYF.

The table lists this clonotype with a few counts. The chain is built from TRBV7-6 and TRBJ2-1; 14 bases agree with TRBD2. The CDR3 contains 16 residues. The V gene's germline CDR1 is SGHVS and CDR2 FNYEAQ. Trimming took 2 bases from V and 8 from J; bases not matched to a gene: 5. The CDR3 sequence: CASSLWTSGRPDEQFF. The DNA for the CDR3 is TGTGCCAGCAGCTTATGGACTAGCGGGAGGCCCGATGAGCAGTTCTTC.

With respect to this clonotype: A clone one base away is much larger, so this may be a read error. The V gene is TRBV7-2, the J gene TRBJ2-7; D uncertain. V dropped 6 bases and J dropped 3 bases, with 9 bases sitting between them. Germline V gene data show CDR1 as SGHTA and CDR2 as FQGNSA. The CDR3 sequence is 12 residues long. The CDR3 DNA is TGTGCCAGCAGTTCGAGCTTCTACGAGCAGTACTTC. Protein: CASSSSFYEQYF. Full variable domain (rest looked up from reference TRBV7-2 and TRBJ2-7): GAGVSQSPSNKVTEKGKDVELRCDPISGHTALYWYRQSLGQGLEFLIYFQGNSAPDKSGLPSDRFSAERTGGSVSTLTIQRTQQEDSAVYLCASSSSFYEQYFGPGTRLTVT.

Ten or more counts support this clonotype. The genes are TRBV19 and TRBJ2-7; D gene ambiguous. The CDR3 loop spans 16 amino acids. Trimming shortened V by 8 bases and J by 2 bases, and 22 bases separated the two germline ends. Germline CDR1 is LNHDA and CDR2 is SQIVND (reference sequence). CDR3 sequence (DNA): TGTGCCAGTCGCTCCACCCGCGAGGCGAACCCCTACGAGCAGTACTTC. Translated: CASRSTREANPYEQYF.

This clonotype was counted between two and nine times. V is TRBV12-3 or TRBV12-4 and J is TRBJ2-2; D is ambiguous. This CDR3 has 13 residues. Trimming left V 4 bases short and J 6 bases short, with 9 bases between. CDR3 nucleotide sequence: TGTGCCAGCAGTTCGTCGGCACCCGGGGAGCTGTTTTTT. This translates into CASSSSAPGELFF.